This T cell receptor (beta chain) comes out of a study of blood T cell repertoires in COVID-19. Study summary: The analysed material was cDNA or gDNA that came from T cells, B-cell-depleted T cells, or PBMCs.

This clone was found a few times. This CDR3 region has 16 residues. With 1 base removed from V and 4 bases from J, the gap between germline ends came to 16 bases. Per germline, CDR1 MGHRA and CDR2 YSYEKL. Living in under 30 US areas, the participants were between roughly 18 and 89 years of age. In the study's own analysis: Amplified reference gene primers provided the basis for estimating nucleated cell counts. Data came from immunoSEQ multiplex PCR; TCRdb stores just in-frame clones and leaves some out. That table is the source of V, J and clone size, and D and trimming were worked out from the DNA. The top ten hold 2.5% to 3% of the sample, which has hundreds of thousands of clones, 87% seen once.

The chain has TRBV4-1 and TRBJ1-2, with D possibly TRBD1 on 6 matching bases. The receptor was isolated from a woman under 40 who had recovered from COVID-19. What was sequenced was PBMCs or T cells enriched from blood (not recorded which). CDR3 residues: CASSQAAGGRVYGYTF. The CDR3 DNA is TGCGCCAGCAGCCAAGCTGCCGGGGGGCGAGTCTATGGCTACACCTTC.